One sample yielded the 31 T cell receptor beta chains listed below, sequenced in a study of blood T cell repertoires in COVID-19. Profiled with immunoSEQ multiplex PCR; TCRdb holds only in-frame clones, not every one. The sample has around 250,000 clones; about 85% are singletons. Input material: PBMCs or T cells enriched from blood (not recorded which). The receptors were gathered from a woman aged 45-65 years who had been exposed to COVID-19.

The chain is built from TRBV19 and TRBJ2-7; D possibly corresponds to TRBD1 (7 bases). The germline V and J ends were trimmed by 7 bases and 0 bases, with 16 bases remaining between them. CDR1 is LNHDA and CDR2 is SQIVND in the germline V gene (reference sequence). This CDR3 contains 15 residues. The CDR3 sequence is CASTLRQGGSYEQYF. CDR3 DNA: TGTGCCAGTACCCTCCGGCAGGGGGGCTCCTACGAGCAGTACTTC. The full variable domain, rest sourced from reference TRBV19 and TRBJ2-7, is DGGITQSPKYLFRKEGQNVTLSCEQNLNHDAMYWYRQDPGQGLRLIYYSQIVNDFQKGDIAEGYSVSREKKESFPLTVTSAQKNPTAFYLCASTLRQGGSYEQYFGPGTRLTVT.

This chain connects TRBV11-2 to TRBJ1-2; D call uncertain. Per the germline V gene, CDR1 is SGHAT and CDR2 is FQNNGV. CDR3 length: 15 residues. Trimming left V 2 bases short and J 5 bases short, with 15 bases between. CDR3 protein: CASSLRRAEVYGYTF. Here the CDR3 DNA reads TGTGCCAGCAGCTTAAGGAGGGCTGAGGTTTATGGCTACACCTTC.

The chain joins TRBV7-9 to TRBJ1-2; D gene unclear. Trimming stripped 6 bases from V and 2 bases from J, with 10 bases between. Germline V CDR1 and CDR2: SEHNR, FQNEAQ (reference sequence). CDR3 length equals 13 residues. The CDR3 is CASREPLNYGYTF. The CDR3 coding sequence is TGTGCCAGCAGAGAACCACTCAACTATGGCTACACCTTC. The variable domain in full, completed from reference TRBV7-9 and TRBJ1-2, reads DTGVSQNPRHKITKRGQNVTFRCDPISEHNRLYWYRQTLGQGPEFLTYFQNEAQLEKSRLLSDRFSAERPKGSFSTLEIQRTEQGDSAMYLCASREPLNYGYTFGSGTRLTVV.

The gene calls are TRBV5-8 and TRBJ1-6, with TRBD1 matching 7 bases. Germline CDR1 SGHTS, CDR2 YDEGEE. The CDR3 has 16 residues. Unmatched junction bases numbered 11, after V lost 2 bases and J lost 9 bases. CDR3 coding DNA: TGTGCCAGCAGCTTTACAGGGGAAAGGATTATTTCACCCCTCCACTTT. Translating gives CASSFTGERIISPLHF.

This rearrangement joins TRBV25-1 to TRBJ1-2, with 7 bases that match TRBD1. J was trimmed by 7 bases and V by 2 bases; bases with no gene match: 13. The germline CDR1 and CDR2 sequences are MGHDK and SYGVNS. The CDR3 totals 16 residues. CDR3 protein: CASSERPPGQLSGYTF. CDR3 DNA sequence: TGTGCCAGCAGTGAACGCCCCCCGGGACAGTTGAGTGGCTACACCTTC.

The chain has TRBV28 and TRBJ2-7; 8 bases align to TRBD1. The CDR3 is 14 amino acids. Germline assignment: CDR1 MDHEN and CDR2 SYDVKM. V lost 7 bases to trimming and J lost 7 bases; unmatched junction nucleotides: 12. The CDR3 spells CASKRQGITGEQYF. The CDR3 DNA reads TGTGCCAGCAAAAGACAGGGGATAACAGGGGAGCAGTACTTC.

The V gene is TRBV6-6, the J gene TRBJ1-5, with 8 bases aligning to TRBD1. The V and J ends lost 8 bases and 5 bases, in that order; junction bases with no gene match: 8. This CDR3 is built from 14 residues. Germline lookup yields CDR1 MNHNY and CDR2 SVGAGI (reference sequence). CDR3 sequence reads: CASGGQGADQPQHF. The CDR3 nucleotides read TGTGCCAGCGGTGGGCAGGGGGCCGATCAGCCCCAGCATTTT.

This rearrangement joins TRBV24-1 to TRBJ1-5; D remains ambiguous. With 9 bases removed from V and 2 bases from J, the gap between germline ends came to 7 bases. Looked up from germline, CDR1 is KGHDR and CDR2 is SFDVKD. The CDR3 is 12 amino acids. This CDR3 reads CATSEGNQPQHF. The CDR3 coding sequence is TGTGCCACCTCGGAGGGCAATCAGCCCCAGCATTTT.

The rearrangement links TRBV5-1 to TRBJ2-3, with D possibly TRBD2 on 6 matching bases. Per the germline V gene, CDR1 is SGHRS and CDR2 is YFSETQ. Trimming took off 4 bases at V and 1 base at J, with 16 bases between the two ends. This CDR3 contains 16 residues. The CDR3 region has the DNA TGCGCCAGCAGCCCTGGGACTGCTAGCCGCACAGATACGCAGTATTTT. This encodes CASSPGTASRTDTQYF.

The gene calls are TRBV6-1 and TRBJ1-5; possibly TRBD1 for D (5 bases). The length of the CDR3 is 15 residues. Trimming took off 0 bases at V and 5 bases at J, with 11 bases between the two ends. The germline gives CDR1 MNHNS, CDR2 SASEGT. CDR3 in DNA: TGTGCCAGCAGTGAAGCGCTGGGGCAGTATCAGCCCCAGCATTTT. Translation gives CASSEALGQYQPQHF.

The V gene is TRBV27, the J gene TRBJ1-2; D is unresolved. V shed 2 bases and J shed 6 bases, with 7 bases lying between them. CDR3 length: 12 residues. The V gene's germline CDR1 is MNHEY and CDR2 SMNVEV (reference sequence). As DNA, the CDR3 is TGTGCCAGCAGTTTAAGAGGCGATGGCTACACCTTC. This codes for CASSLRGDGYTF.

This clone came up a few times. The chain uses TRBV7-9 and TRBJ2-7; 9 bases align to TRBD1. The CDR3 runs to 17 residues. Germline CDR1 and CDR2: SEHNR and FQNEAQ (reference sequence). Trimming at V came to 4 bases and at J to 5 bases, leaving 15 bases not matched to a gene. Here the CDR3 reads CASSSRQGQGPVDEQYF. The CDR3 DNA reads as TGTGCCAGCAGCTCACGACAGGGACAGGGACCGGTTGACGAGCAGTACTTC.

The DNA for the CDR3 is TGTGCCAGCAGCTTCACCTTTGGACTAGGGGAGACCCAGTACTTC. It encodes CASSFTFGLGETQYF. This sequence joins TRBV5-5 and TRBJ2-5, with 7 bases identical to TRBD2. The CDR3 extends over 15 amino acids. The V gene's germline CDR1 is SGHKS and CDR2 YYEKEE (reference sequence). Losses at the gene ends were 2 bases for V and 5 bases for J; bases not matched to a gene: 9.

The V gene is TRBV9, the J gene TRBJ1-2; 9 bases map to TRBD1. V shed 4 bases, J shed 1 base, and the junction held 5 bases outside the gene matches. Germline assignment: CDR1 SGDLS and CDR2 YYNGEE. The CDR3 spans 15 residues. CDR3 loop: CASSSTTGGNYGYTF. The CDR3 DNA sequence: TGTGCCAGCAGCTCCACGACAGGGGGTAACTATGGCTACACCTTC.

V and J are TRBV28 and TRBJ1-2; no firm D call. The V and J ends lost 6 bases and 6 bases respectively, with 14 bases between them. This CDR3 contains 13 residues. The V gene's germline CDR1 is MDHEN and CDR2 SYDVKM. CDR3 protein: CASSQGSRDGYTF. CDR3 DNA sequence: TGTGCCAGCAGCCAAGGGAGTAGGGATGGCTACACCTTC.

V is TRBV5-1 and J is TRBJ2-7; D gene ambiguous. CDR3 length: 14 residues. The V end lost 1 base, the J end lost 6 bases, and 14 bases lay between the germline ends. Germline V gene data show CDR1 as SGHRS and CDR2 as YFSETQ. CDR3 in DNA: TGCGCCAGCAGCTTGCAACCGGGTATCTTCGAGCAGTACTTC. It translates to CASSLQPGIFEQYF. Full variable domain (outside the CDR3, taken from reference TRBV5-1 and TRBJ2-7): KAGVTQTPRYLIKTRGQQVTLSCSPISGHRSVSWYQQTPGQGLQFLFEYFSETQRNKGNFPGRFSGRQFSNSRSEMNVSTLELGDSALYLCASSLQPGIFEQYFGPGTRLTVT.

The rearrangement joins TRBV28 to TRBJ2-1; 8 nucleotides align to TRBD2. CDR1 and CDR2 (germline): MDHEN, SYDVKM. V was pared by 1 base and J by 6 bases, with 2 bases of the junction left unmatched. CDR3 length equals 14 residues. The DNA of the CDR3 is TGTGCCAGCAGTTTATTCGGGGGGGCCAATGAGCAGTTCTTC. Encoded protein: CASSLFGGANEQFF.

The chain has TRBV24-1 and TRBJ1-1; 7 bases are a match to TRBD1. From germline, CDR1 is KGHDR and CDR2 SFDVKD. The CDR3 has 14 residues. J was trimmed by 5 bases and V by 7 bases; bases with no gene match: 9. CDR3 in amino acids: CATRESGGRTEAFF. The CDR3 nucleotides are TGTGCCACCAGGGAATCAGGGGGACGGACTGAAGCTTTCTTT.

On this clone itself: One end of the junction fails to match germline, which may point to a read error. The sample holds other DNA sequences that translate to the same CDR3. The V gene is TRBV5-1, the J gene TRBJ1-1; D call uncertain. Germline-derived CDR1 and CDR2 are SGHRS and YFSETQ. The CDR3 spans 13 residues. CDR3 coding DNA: TGCGCCAGCAGTTTGGCGGGGAACACTGAAGCTTTCTTT. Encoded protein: CASSLAGNTEAFF.

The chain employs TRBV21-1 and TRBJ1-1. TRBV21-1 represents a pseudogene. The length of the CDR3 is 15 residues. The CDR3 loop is CASSKVEELDTEAFF. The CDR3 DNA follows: TGTGCCAGCAGCAAAGTGGAGGAATTGGACACTGAAGCTTTCTTT.

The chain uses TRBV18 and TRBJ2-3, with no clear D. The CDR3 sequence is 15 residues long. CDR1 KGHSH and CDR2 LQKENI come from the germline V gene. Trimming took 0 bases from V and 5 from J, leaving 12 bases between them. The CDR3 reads CASSPPATSGDTQYF. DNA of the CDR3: TGTGCCAGCTCACCACCGGCCACATCGGGAGATACGCAGTATTTT.

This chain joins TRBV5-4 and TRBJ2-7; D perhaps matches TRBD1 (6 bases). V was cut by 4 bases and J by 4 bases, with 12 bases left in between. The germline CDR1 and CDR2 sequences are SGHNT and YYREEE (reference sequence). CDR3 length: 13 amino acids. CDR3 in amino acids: CASSRIQGYEQYF. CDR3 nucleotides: TGTGCCAGCAGCCGTATCCAGGGGTACGAGCAGTACTTC.

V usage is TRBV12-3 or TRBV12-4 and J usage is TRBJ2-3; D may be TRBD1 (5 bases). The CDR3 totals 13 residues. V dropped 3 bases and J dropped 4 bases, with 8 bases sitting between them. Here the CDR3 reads CASSFRQPDTQYF. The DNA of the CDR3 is TGTGCCAGCAGTTTTCGACAGCCAGATACGCAGTATTTT.

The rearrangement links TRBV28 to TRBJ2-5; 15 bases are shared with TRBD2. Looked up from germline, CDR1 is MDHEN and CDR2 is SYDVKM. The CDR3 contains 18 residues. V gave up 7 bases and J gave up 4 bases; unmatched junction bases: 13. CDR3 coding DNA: TGTGCCAGCAACCTAATGGGACTAGCGGGGGGTTCGGGAGAGACCCAGTACTTC. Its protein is CASNLMGLAGGSGETQYF.

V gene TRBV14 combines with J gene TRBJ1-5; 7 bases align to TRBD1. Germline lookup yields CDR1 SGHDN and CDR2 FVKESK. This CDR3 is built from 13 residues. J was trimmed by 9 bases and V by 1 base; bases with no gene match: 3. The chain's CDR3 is CASSQARTGPQHF. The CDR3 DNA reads TGTGCCAGCAGCCAAGCGCGGACAGGGCCCCAGCATTTT.

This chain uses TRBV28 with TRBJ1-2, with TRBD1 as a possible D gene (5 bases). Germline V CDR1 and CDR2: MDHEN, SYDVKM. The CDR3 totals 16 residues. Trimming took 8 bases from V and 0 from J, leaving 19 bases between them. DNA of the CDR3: TGTGCCAGCTCGGAGGGCGGGGCCCTAGCTAACTATGGCTACACCTTC. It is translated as CASSEGGALANYGYTF.

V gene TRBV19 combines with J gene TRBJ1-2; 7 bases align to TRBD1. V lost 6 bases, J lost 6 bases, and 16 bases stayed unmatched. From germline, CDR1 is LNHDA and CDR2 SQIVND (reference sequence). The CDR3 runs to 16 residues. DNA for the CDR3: TGTGCCAGTAGCCCGGTGGGTCTCGGACAGGTTGATGGCTACACCTTC. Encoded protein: CASSPVGLGQVDGYTF. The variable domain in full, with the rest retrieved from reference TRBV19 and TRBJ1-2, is DGGITQSPKYLFRKEGQNVTLSCEQNLNHDAMYWYRQDPGQGLRLIYYSQIVNDFQKGDIAEGYSVSREKKESFPLTVTSAQKNPTAFYLCASSPVGLGQVDGYTFGSGTRLTVV.

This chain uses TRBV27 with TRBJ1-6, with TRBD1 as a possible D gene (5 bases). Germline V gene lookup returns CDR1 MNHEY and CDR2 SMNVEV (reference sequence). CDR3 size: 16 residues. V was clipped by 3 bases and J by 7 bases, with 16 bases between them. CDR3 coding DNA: TGTGCCAGCAGTTTGGGGCAGATCGGCCAGAATTCACCCCTCCACTTT. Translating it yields CASSLGQIGQNSPLHF.

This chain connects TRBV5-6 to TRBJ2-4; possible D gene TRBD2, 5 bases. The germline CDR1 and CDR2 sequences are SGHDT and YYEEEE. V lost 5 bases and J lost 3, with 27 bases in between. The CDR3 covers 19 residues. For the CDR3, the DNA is TGTGCCAGCAGTCATCCTACGCGGGTACCGATCGCAGGCAAAAACATTCAGTACTTC. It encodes CASSHPTRVPIAGKNIQYF.

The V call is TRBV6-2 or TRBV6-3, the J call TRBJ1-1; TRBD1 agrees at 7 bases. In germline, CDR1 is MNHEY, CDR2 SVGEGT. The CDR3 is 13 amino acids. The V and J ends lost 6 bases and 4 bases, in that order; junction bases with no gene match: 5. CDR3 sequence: CASSIQGSTEAFF. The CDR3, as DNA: TGTGCCAGCAGCATACAGGGGAGCACTGAAGCTTTCTTT.

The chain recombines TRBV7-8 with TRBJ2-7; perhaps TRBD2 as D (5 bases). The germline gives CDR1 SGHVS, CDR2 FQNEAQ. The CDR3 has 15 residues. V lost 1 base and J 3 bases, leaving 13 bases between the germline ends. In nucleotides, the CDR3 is TGTGCCAGCAGCTTAGAGGCGTCCCGGGGCTACGAGCAGTACTTC. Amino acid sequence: CASSLEASRGYEQYF.